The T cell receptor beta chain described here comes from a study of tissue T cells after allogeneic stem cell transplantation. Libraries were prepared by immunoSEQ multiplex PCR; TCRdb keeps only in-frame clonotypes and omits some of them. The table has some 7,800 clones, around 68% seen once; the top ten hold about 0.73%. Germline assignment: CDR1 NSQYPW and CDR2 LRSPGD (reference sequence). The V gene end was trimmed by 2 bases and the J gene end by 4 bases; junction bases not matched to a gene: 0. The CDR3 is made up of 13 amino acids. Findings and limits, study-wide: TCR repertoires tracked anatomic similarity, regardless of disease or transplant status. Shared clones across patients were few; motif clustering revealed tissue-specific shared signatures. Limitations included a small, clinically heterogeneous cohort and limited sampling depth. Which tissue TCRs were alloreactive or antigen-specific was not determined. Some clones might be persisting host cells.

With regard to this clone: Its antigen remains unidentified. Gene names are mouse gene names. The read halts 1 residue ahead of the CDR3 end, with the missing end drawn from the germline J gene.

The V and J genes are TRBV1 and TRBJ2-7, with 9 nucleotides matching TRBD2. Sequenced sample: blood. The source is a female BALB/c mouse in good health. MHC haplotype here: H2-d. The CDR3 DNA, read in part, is TGCACCTGCAGTGCAACTGGGGGGTATGAACAGTAC. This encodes CTCSATGGYEQY. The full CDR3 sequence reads CTCSATGGYEQYF.